This TCR beta chain comes out of a study of cytomegalovirus exposure and HLA in healthy donors. About the research overall: From HLA-typed donors, an early data release held roughly 89 million unique TCRs.

Researchers ran the PCR with 60 Vbeta and 13 Jbeta primers. Sequencing was performed with immunoSEQ multiplex PCR; in TCRdb, only in-frame clones are kept and a portion is missing. The sample lists about 67,000 clones; 68% were seen once. The sequencing input was PBMCs. This receptor was identified in a woman in her 30s in good health and CMV-seronegative.

The CDR3 nucleotides are TGTGCCAGTAGCCACCAGGGGGCCGCTGAAGCTTTCTTT. It is translated as CASSHQGAAEAFF. The chain employs TRBV19 and TRBJ1-1; 8 bases are shared with TRBD1. CDR1 is LNHDA and CDR2 is SQIVND in the germline V gene (reference sequence). V dropped 6 bases and J dropped 6; count of bases not matched to a gene: 6. CDR3 length: 13 amino acids.